This section outlines one T cell receptor (beta chain) sequence together with its context. The antigen remains undetermined. An end of the junction differs from the germline gene, which may be a read error. This sample is drawn from a study of T cells in Graves' hyperthyroidism and ophthalmopathy. Study-wide results and limits: Ophthalmopathy was separated from stable hyperthyroidism by a 13 V-J model.

Clinical symptoms, serum thyroxine, TRAb, thyroid ultrasound and orbital computed tomography informed diagnoses. From germline, CDR1 is MDHEN and CDR2 SYDVKM. The CDR3 is 15 amino acids. Amplification yielded TCR beta CDR3 regions, with RNA transcripts as the source. HTBI primers were the set used in a first-round RT-PCR of the TCR CDR3. TCRdb passed the multiplex PCR reads through MiXCR, listing each CDR3 protein once. The sample records approximately 260,000 distinct CDR3 sequences, about 16% being singletons. The material sequenced was blood. V is TRBV28 and J is TRBJ1-2; no firm D call. This clonotype was obtained from a woman aged 45-65 years with Graves' hyperthyroidism that later progressed to Graves' ophthalmopathy. The CDR3 region has the DNA TGTGCCAGCAGAACAACGGACCCAGCTAACTATGGCCACACCTTC. This translates into CASRTTDPANYGHTF.